This T cell receptor (beta chain) was recorded in a study of blood T cell repertoires in COVID-19 (dated by TCRdb to about 2020). About the investigation overall: Collaborator samples came from the United States, Italy and Spain and covered acute and convalescent phases of COVID-19. Samples were obtained from the ongoing ImmuneRACE study (first 160 participants) and from 1,254 subjects provided by 6 global collaborators. HLA class I and class II types, where available, came from metadata supplied by the sample provider rather than from assay-based typing. The prospective study material was composed of cDNA or gDNA derived from T cells, B-cell-depleted T cells, or PBMCs. The sample metadata nearly always contained a de-identified subject ID, COVID-19 status, age in years and sex. Subjects who had been exposed to COVID-19, were actively infected with it, or had recovered from it provided the deeply sampled blood TCRbeta repertoires that made up the dataset. The repertoires were made available in a free public database intended to serve as a resource for research on the immune response to SARS-CoV-2. Results the study describes overall, beyond this receptor: The amount of clinical and demographic metadata varied by source and participant and was provided uncurated.

Regarding this clone: This receptor's antigen is unknown. No base-level quality is on record; no much larger clone is a single base apart.

Including the terminal cysteine and phenylalanine, the CDR3 comprises 15 residues. Only CDR3 DNA is held: 45 bases, read in frame from base 1. CDR1 SGHAT and CDR2 FQNNGV were looked up in the germline V gene. V and J are truncated by 5 bases and 1 base respectively, leaving an intervening sequence of 14 bases. Participants in the prospective study were aged 18 to 89 years, lived in 20 to 25 United States geographic areas, and enrolled through a virtual design. To assign participants to cohorts, the prospective study relied on clinical history that participants themselves reported in a screening survey and a study questionnaire. ImmuneRACE Cohort 3 recovered participants were defined by two consecutive negative NP/OP PCR tests, healthcare professional clearance, or symptom resolution. Mobile phlebotomists in the prospective study collected whole blood, serum and a nasopharyngeal or oropharyngeal swab from every participant. Prospective study participants could optionally give additional blood draws and questionnaires over an approximately 2-month period. Before DNA extraction, blood samples from the prospective study were shipped at room temperature or frozen.

The immunoSEQ Assay, a bias-controlled multiplex PCR, was used to amplify TCRbeta CDR3 regions from genomic DNA. Turning to the authors' computational methods: Nucleated cell counts per sample were estimated from amplification of reference gene primers within the assay. Sequence reads were collapsed and filtered to measure the absolute abundance of every unique TCRbeta CDR3 rearrangement. For each sample, productive Simpson clonality was calculated by taking the square root of Simpson's diversity index across productive rearrangements. Entries here come from immuneACCESS through TCRdb and include only in-frame sequences with V and J called. Some clones fail to appear in such tables; in the studies checked, an unresolved V gene covers under half of the shortfall, and the cause of the remainder is unknown. That table gives V, J and clone size, and the DNA gave D and trimming. Within this sample are roughly 400,000 clones, with around 89% of them counted one time only. Of the sample, 1.1% falls within the top ten clones.

The TCR originated in a man aged 30 to 39 who had recovered from COVID-19. The specimen sequenced was PBMCs or T cells enriched from blood (not recorded which). The sequence joins TRBV11-2 to TRBJ1-1; TRBD1 is possibly the D segment (5 matching bases). The bases read TGTGCCAGCAGCCGACCTGGGGGGAGGAACACTGAAGCTTTCTTT. Its translation reads: CASSRPGGRNTEAFF.